These 26 T cell receptor beta chains originate from one sample sequenced in a study of TIL therapy for anti-PD-1-resistant metastatic lung cancer. As to time point: pre-treatment sample, taken before nivolumab and TIL therapy. The immunoSEQ assay was v3. The table came from immunoSEQ multiplex PCR; TCRdb's copy has only in-frame clones and leaves some out. The sample yields more than 20,000 clones, under 80% seen once. The input for sequencing was blood, taken at baseline. The receptors here all came from a person aged 25-79 years with non-small cell lung cancer.

V gene TRBV7-9 combines with J gene TRBJ2-7; maybe TRBD2 (7 bases). V lost 2 bases and J 5 bases, leaving 19 bases between the germline ends. Germline CDR1 SEHNR, CDR2 FQNEAQ (reference sequence). The CDR3 totals 16 residues. The DNA for the CDR3 is TGTGCCAGCAGCTTAACGGGGGGCCTCTCTGGGAACGAGCAGTACTTC. Translation gives CASSLTGGLSGNEQYF. Filled out from reference TRBV7-9 and TRBJ2-7, the complete variable domain reads DTGVSQNPRHKITKRGQNVTFRCDPISEHNRLYWYRQTLGQGPEFLTYFQNEAQLEKSRLLSDRFSAERPKGSFSTLEIQRTEQGDSAMYLCASSLTGGLSGNEQYFGPGTRLTVT.

The chain recombines TRBV6-6 with TRBJ1-3, with 7 positions matching TRBD1. Losses at the gene ends were 7 bases for V and 2 bases for J; bases not matched to a gene: 8. The CDR3 has 15 residues. Germline loops: CDR1 MNHNY, CDR2 SVGAGI (reference sequence). The DNA for the CDR3 is TGTGCCAGCACCGAACAGGGGATCGCTGGAAACACCATATATTTT. Amino acids: CASTEQGIAGNTIYF.

V and J are TRBV27 and TRBJ2-5; D remains ambiguous. Trimming took 4 bases from V and 2 from J, leaving 8 bases between them. Germline-derived CDR1 and CDR2 are MNHEY and SMNVEV (reference sequence). The CDR3 is 13 residues long. This CDR3 reads CASSYRSQETQYF. The CDR3 DNA reads TGTGCCAGCAGTTATCGGAGTCAAGAGACCCAGTACTTC.

The chain is built from TRBV6-1 and TRBJ1-5; 12 bases fit TRBD1. Per germline, CDR1 MNHNS and CDR2 SASEGT. V was pared by 4 bases and J by 1 base, with 11 bases of the junction left unmatched. The CDR3 length is 19 residues. In nucleotides, the CDR3 is TGTGCCAGCAGTGCCCATCCGGGACAGGGGGCTGGGAGCAATCAGCCCCAGCATTTT. This encodes CASSAHPGQGAGSNQPQHF.

This chain links TRBV6-5 with TRBJ1-5; maybe TRBD1 (6 bases). Trimming took 2 bases from V and 9 from J, leaving 17 bases between them. There are 15 residues in the CDR3. Germline values: CDR1 MNHEY, CDR2 SVGAGI. The CDR3 DNA follows: TGTGCCAGCAGTTACAGGGGGGACGGTGCATGGCCCCAGCATTTT. It translates to CASSYRGDGAWPQHF.

V and J are TRBV28 and TRBJ1-2; 10 bases map to TRBD1. This CDR3 spans 16 amino acids. After removal of 7 bases from V and 3 bases from J, the junction contained 11 bases not matched to a gene. CDR1 and CDR2 (germline): MDHEN, SYDVKM. CDR3 sequence: CASTSTGTGVYYGYTF. CDR3 bases: TGTGCCAGCACCTCCACCGGGACAGGGGTCTACTATGGCTACACCTTC.

Note on this clone: Other DNA sequences in this sample translate to the same CDR3. J is TRBJ2-1 and V is TRBV4-1; D not certain. Germline V gene data show CDR1 as MGHRA and CDR2 as YSYEKL. V lost 3 bases to trimming and J lost 0 bases, with 15 bases between them. The CDR3 extends over 17 amino acids. The CDR3: CASSQADMGFSYNEQFF. The DNA of the CDR3 is TGCGCCAGCAGCCAGGCGGATATGGGTTTCTCCTACAATGAGCAGTTCTTC.

The chain joins TRBV28 to TRBJ2-5; TRBD2 aligns across 8 bases. Near its end, the DNA agrees better with TRBJ2-7, so the J call may be wrong. The CDR3 runs 15 residues. The germline V gene has CDR1 MDHEN and CDR2 SYDVKM. The CDR3 sequence: CASSLELAGRGEQYF. For the CDR3, the DNA is TGTGCCAGCAGTTTAGAGCTAGCGGGCCGGGGCGAGCAGTACTTC.

The chain joins TRBV28 to TRBJ1-5; D unclear. The CDR3 is made up of 13 amino acids. Trimming removed 7 bases at V and 6 bases at J, with 13 bases between. The germline gives CDR1 MDHEN, CDR2 SYDVKM. The CDR3 region is CASIPGEGQPQHF. DNA for the CDR3: TGTGCCAGCATTCCGGGAGAAGGTCAGCCCCAGCATTTT. Using reference TRBV28 and TRBJ1-5 for the parts outside the CDR3, the full variable domain is DVKVTQSSRYLVKRTGEKVFLECVQDMDHENMFWYRQDPGLGLRLIYFSYDVKMKEKGDIPEGYSVSREKKERFSLILESASTNQTSMYLCASIPGEGQPQHFGDGTRLSIL.

The chain links TRBV27 to TRBJ2-7; D remains ambiguous. In germline, CDR1 is MNHEY, CDR2 SMNVEV (reference sequence). There are 13 residues in the CDR3. Trimming cost V 6 bases and J 3 bases, with 12 bases left between them. The CDR3 coding sequence is TGTGCCAGCAGCCCGGTAGGGAACTACGAGCAGTACTTC. It encodes CASSPVGNYEQYF.

The chain joins TRBV4-2 to TRBJ2-1; 10 positions match TRBD2. Germline values: CDR1 LGHNA, CDR2 YNFKEQ. The CDR3 sequence is 14 residues long. The ends lost 2 bases at V and 9 bases at J; junction bases unmatched: 4. The CDR3 sequence is CASSQPGLAFEQFF. For the CDR3, the DNA is TGTGCCAGCAGCCAACCGGGACTAGCGTTTGAGCAGTTCTTC.

The chain combines TRBV28 with TRBJ2-7; D uncertain. This CDR3 comprises 11 residues. Trimming removed 6 bases from V and 4 bases from J, with 7 bases in between. CDR1 and CDR2 (germline): MDHEN, SYDVKM. Here the CDR3 DNA reads TGTGCCAGCAGGAACAGATACGAGCAGTACTTC. Translation gives CASRNRYEQYF.

The chain links TRBV28 to TRBJ2-5; TRBD2 matches at 7 bases. After removal of 7 bases from V and 5 bases from J, the junction contained 16 bases not matched to a gene. Germline CDR1 MDHEN, CDR2 SYDVKM. This CDR3 contains 16 residues. The CDR3 is CASTSRRAPGGETQYF. DNA for the CDR3: TGTGCCAGCACCTCCCGCCGGGCCCCCGGGGGGGAGACCCAGTACTTC. The full variable domain, in which reference TRBV28 and TRBJ2-5 provide the parts outside the CDR3, is DVKVTQSSRYLVKRTGEKVFLECVQDMDHENMFWYRQDPGLGLRLIYFSYDVKMKEKGDIPEGYSVSREKKERFSLILESASTNQTSMYLCASTSRRAPGGETQYFGPGTRLLVL.

The chain employs TRBV2 and TRBJ2-5; D assignment may be TRBD1 or TRBD2 (5 bases each). Trimming pared 6 bases from V and 4 bases from J, leaving 18 bases between. The CDR3 covers 15 residues. CDR1 is SNHLY and CDR2 is FYNNEI in the germline V gene. The CDR3 is CASRGVGQGGETQYF. The CDR3 bases are TGTGCCAGCAGGGGAGTAGGGCAGGGCGGAGAGACCCAGTACTTC.

This clone was seen only a few times. The rearrangement uses TRBV15 and TRBJ1-4; D not resolved. The CDR3 is 13 residues long. V was pared by 1 base and J by 6 bases, with 6 bases between. Germline V gives CDR1 LNHNV, CDR2 YYDKDF (reference sequence). CDR3 sequence: CATSRAHDEKLFF. The CDR3 bases are TGTGCCACCAGCAGAGCGCACGATGAAAAACTGTTTTTT.

V and J are TRBV6-5 and TRBJ2-7, with D perhaps given as TRBD1 or TRBD2 (5 bases each). V shed 6 bases and J shed 7 bases, with 13 bases lying between them. Germline V gene sequence: CDR1 MNHEY, CDR2 SVGAGI. The length of the CDR3 is 12 residues. CDR3 residues: CASSHWDVEQYF. CDR3 nucleotides: TGTGCCAGCAGCCATTGGGACGTTGAGCAGTACTTC.

The V gene is TRBV28, the J gene TRBJ2-7, with D possibly matching TRBD2 (5 bases). The CDR3 loop spans 16 amino acids. Germline V gives CDR1 MDHEN, CDR2 SYDVKM. V was trimmed by 7 bases and J by 5 bases, leaving 24 bases between them. The chain's CDR3 is CASTVRNSARLDEQYF. In DNA form, the CDR3 reads TGTGCCAGCACCGTACGGAATAGCGCAAGATTGGACGAGCAGTACTTC.

The V gene is TRBV19, the J gene TRBJ1-1; 7 bases line up with TRBD1. Germline values: CDR1 LNHDA, CDR2 SQIVND (reference sequence). The V and J ends lost 7 bases and 3 bases, in that order; junction bases with no gene match: 8. This CDR3 has 14 amino acids. The CDR3, as DNA: TGTGCCAGTACCCCAACAGGGGAACACACTGAAGCTTTCTTT. It yields the protein CASTPTGEHTEAFF.

This clone appeared a few times. V gene TRBV5-1 combines with J gene TRBJ2-7; 10 positions match TRBD2. The CDR3 is made up of 15 amino acids. Germline trimming cut 1 base from V and 7 bases from J; bases unmatched to any gene: 8. Germline-derived CDR1 and CDR2 are SGHRS and YFSETQ. DNA for the CDR3: TGCGCCAGCAGCTTGAAGGCTAGCGGGAGCGGTGAGCAGTACTTC. Amino acids: CASSLKASGSGEQYF.

V and J are TRBV30 and TRBJ1-2; D is possibly TRBD1 (5 bases). Trimming removed 5 bases at V and 9 bases at J, with 22 bases between. CDR3 length: 14 amino acids. Germline CDR1 GTSNPN, CDR2 SVGIG (reference sequence). Here the CDR3 reads CAWAGDRGVWSYTF. The CDR3 nucleotides are TGTGCCTGGGCGGGGGACCGAGGGGTATGGAGCTACACCTTC.

The gene calls are TRBV10-3 and TRBJ2-3, with D possibly matching TRBD2 (5 bases). Germline lookup yields CDR1 ENHRY and CDR2 SYGVKD. V lost 0 bases to trimming and J lost 13 bases, with 17 bases between them. There are 14 residues in the CDR3. Here the CDR3 DNA reads TGTGCCATCAGTGAGTCGTTCGAGGGAGCCCTGGAGTATTTT. It translates to CAISESFEGALEYF.

The V and J genes are TRBV11-3 and TRBJ2-2; 11 positions agree with TRBD1. J was trimmed by 5 bases and V by 4 bases; bases with no gene match: 3. The germline V gene has CDR1 SGHNT and CDR2 YENEEA. This CDR3 has 15 residues. The CDR3 coding sequence is TGTGCCAGCAGCTGGGGACAGGGGGTAACCGGGGAGCTGTTTTTT. Residues: CASSWGQGVTGELFF.

The rearrangement links TRBV6-5 to TRBJ1-5; the D gene is possibly TRBD1 (6 bases). Trimming took 6 bases from V and 1 from J, leaving 13 bases between them. This CDR3 is 15 amino acids long. Germline assignment: CDR1 MNHEY and CDR2 SVGAGI. In nucleotides, the CDR3 is TGTGCCAGCAGCGAGGGGGGGGCGAGCAATCAGCCCCAGCATTTT. This gives the protein CASSEGGASNQPQHF.

This clone appeared a single time. The chain combines TRBV4-1 with TRBJ2-5; D may be TRBD2 (5 bases). The last part of the DNA fits TRBJ2-7 better; the J call may be wrong. This CDR3 contains 18 residues. CDR1 and CDR2 from the germline V gene are MGHRA and YSYEKL. CDR3 region: CASSQDSAAAGSHYEQYF. Here the CDR3 DNA reads TGCGCCAGCAGCCAAGATAGCGCCGCCGCCGGCTCACACTACGAGCAGTACTTC.

The chain couples TRBV14 to TRBJ1-1; D unclear. The CDR3 loop spans 13 amino acids. The V end was cut by 3 bases, the J end by 3 bases, with 8 bases between. Germline lookup yields CDR1 SGHDN and CDR2 FVKESK. This CDR3 is CASSQGYYTEAFF. CDR3 in DNA: TGTGCCAGCAGCCAGGGGTACTACACTGAAGCTTTCTTT.

The CDR3 protein is CASSSIGTGEDTQYF. The DNA of the CDR3 is TGTGCCAGCAGTTCCATCGGGACAGGGGAAGATACGCAGTATTTT. This sequence joins TRBV28 and TRBJ2-3, with 10 bases matching TRBD1. The CDR3 runs 15 residues. J gave up 5 bases and V 4 bases, and 6 bases lay outside the gene matches. Germline V lookup: CDR1 MDHEN, CDR2 SYDVKM.